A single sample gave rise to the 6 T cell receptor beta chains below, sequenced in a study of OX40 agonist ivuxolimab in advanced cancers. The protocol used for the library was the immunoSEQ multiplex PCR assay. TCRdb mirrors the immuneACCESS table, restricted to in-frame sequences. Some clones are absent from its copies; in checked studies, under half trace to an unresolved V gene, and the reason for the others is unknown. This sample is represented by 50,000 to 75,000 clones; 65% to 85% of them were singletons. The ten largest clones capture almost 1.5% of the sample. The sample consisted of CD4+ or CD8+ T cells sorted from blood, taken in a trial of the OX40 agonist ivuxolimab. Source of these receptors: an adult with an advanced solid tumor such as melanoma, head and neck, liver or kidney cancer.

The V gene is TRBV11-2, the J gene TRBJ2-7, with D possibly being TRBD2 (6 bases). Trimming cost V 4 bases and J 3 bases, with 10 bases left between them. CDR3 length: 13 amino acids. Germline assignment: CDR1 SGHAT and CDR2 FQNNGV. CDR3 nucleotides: TGTGCCAGCAGCTCCGGGACTTACTACGAGCAGTACTTC. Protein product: CASSSGTYYEQYF. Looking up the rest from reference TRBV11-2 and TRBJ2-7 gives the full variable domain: EAGVAQSPRYKIIEKRQSVAFWCNPISGHATLYWYQQILGQGPKLLIQFQNNGVVDDSQLPKDRFSAERLKGVDSTLKIQPAKLEDSAVYLCASSSGTYYEQYFGPGTRLTVT.

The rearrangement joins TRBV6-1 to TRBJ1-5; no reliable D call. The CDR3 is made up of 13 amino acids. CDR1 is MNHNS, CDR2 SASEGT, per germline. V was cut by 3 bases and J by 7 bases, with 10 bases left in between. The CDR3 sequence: CASSDERRQPQHF. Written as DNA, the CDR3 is TGTGCCAGCAGTGATGAAAGGAGGCAGCCCCAGCATTTT.

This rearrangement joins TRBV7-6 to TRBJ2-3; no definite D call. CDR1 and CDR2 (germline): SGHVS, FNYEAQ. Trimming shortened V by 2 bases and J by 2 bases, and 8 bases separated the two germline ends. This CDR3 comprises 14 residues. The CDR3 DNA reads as TGTGCCAGCAGCTTATCGTCAGCCACAGATACGCAGTATTTT. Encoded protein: CASSLSSATDTQYF.

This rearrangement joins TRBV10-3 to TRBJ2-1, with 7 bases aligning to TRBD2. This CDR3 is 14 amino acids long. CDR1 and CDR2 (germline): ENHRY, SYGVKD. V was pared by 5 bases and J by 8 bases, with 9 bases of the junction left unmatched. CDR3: CAISPAGALDEQFF. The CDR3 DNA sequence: TGTGCCATCAGTCCGGCGGGAGCTCTGGATGAGCAGTTCTTC.

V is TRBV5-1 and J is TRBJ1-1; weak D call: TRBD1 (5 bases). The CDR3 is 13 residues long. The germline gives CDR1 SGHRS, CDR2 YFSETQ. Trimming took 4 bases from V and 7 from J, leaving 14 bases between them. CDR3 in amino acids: CASSLDSQLEAFF. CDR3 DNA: TGCGCCAGCAGCCTCGACAGCCAGCTTGAAGCTTTCTTT.

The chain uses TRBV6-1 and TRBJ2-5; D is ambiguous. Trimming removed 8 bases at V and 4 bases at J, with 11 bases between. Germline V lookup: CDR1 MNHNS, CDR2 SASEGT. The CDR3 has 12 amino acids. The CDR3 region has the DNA TGTGCCAGCGGTACTACGGGAGAGACCCAGTACTTC. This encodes CASGTTGETQYF.